Shown below are 16 T cell receptor beta chains from a single sample sequenced in a study of T-cell reconstitution after alpha-beta-depleted transplantation in children. During its preparation, the TCRbeta library received unique molecular identifiers. One entry per CDR3 protein results from TCRdb running MiXCR on the PCR reads. The sample has more than 300,000 distinct CDR3 sequences, about a sixth seen once. The sample here was PBMCs, mostly from graft donor cells, taken 360 days after TCRalphabeta/CD19-depleted stem cell transplant. The receptors shown here come from a male patient aged 2-15 years who had a stem cell transplant for acute lymphoblastic leukemia, so the T cells may come from the graft donor.

This clonotype appeared a few times. The chain couples TRBV11-1 to TRBJ2-4; TRBD1 is a possible D gene (6 bases). The V gene's germline CDR1 is SGHAT and CDR2 FQDESV (reference sequence). This CDR3 comprises 20 residues. V lost 5 bases and J 0 bases, leaving 26 bases between the germline ends. CDR3 loop: CASSQIDRSRPILAKNIQYF. CDR3 bases: TGTGCCAGCAGCCAAATTGACAGGAGCCGACCTATCTTAGCCAAAAACATTCAGTACTTC.

There are a few counts of this clonotype. The rearrangement uses TRBV7-8 and TRBJ2-7; 10 positions match TRBD1. From germline, CDR1 is SGHVS and CDR2 FQNEAQ. CDR3 length equals 17 residues. The V and J ends lost 4 bases and 3 bases, in that order; junction bases with no gene match: 12. CDR3 sequence: CASSSRWTGGGGYEQYF. In DNA, the CDR3 is TGTGCCAGCAGCTCACGCTGGACAGGGGGGGGTGGCTACGAGCAGTACTTC. Together with reference TRBV7-8 and TRBJ2-7, the CDR3 gives the full variable domain: GAGVSQSPRYKVAKRGQDVALRCDPISGHVSLFWYQQALGQGPEFLTYFQNEAQLDKSGLPSDRFFAERPEGSVSTLKIQRTQQEDSAVYLCASSSRWTGGGGYEQYFGPGTRLTVT.

There are a few counts of this clonotype. The chain employs TRBV6-5 and TRBJ1-6; a weak D match, TRBD1 (6 bases). CDR3 length equals 15 residues. V was clipped by 4 bases and J by 7 bases, with 14 bases between them. Per germline, CDR1 MNHEY and CDR2 SVGAGI. The CDR3 sequence: CASSFRQGRNSPLHF. CDR3 nucleotides: TGTGCCAGCAGTTTTCGGCAGGGGCGAAATTCACCCCTCCACTTT.

This clonotype was seen a handful of times. The chain carries TRBV12-3 or TRBV12-4 and TRBJ2-7, with a possible D match to TRBD1 (6 bases). CDR3 length: 12 residues. Trimming took 8 bases from V and 3 from J, leaving 11 bases between them. This chain's CDR3 is CASQGGGYEQYF. CDR3 nucleotides: TGTGCCAGCCAAGGGGGTGGCTACGAGCAGTACTTC.

V usage is TRBV11-2 and J usage is TRBJ2-7; perhaps TRBD1 as D (5 bases). Trimming cost V 5 bases and J 3 bases, with 14 bases left between them. The CDR3 has 14 residues. Germline V gene sequence: CDR1 SGHAT, CDR2 FQNNGV. CDR3 amino acids: CASSPIKGLYEQYF. The DNA of the CDR3 is TGTGCCAGCAGCCCTATAAAGGGGCTCTACGAGCAGTACTTC.

This clonotype was observed a few times. V gene TRBV5-1 combines with J gene TRBJ2-1; 8 bases are a match to TRBD1. The J segment lost 10 bases and the V segment lost 2 bases, leaving 14 bases of the junction unmatched. The CDR3 covers 16 residues. CDR1 is SGHRS and CDR2 is YFSETQ in the germline V gene. CDR3 in amino acids: CASSLPPGQVAMEQFF. DNA for the CDR3: TGCGCCAGCAGCTTACCACCGGGACAGGTGGCAATGGAGCAGTTCTTC.

This clonotype was counted at least ten times. The J gene is TRBJ1-5, the V gene TRBV12-3 or TRBV12-4; no reliable D call. The length of the CDR3 is 15 residues. Trimming pared 3 bases from V and 0 bases from J, leaving 9 bases between. The CDR3 region is CASSLGGYSNQPQHF. As DNA, the CDR3 is TGTGCCAGCAGTTTGGGCGGCTATAGCAATCAGCCCCAGCATTTT.

A single count supports this clonotype. The chain employs TRBV19 and TRBJ2-7; TRBD1 matches 9 bases. V was pared by 7 bases and J by 2 bases, with 6 bases of the junction left unmatched. The CDR3 is made up of 14 amino acids. The germline CDR1 and CDR2 sequences are LNHDA and SQIVND (reference sequence). The CDR3 DNA is TGTGCCAGTACTTTGACAGGGGGAACCTACGAGCAGTACTTC. Protein product: CASTLTGGTYEQYF.

The V call is TRBV28, the J call TRBJ2-2; D not resolved. Germline values: CDR1 MDHEN, CDR2 SYDVKM. The CDR3 extends over 14 amino acids. V was clipped by 4 bases and J by 5 bases, with 11 bases between them. The CDR3 loop reads CASSYGLRTGELFF. As DNA, the CDR3 is TGTGCCAGCAGTTACGGGCTGAGGACCGGGGAGCTGTTTTTT. The variable domain in full, completed from reference TRBV28 and TRBJ2-2, reads DVKVTQSSRYLVKRTGEKVFLECVQDMDHENMFWYRQDPGLGLRLIYFSYDVKMKEKGDIPEGYSVSREKKERFSLILESASTNQTSMYLCASSYGLRTGELFFGEGSRLTVL.

This clonotype appeared a few times. V and J are TRBV10-3 and TRBJ2-2; D is ambiguous. The germline V gene encodes CDR1 ENHRY and CDR2 SYGVKD. The V end was cut by 3 bases, the J end by 4 bases, with 3 bases between. This CDR3 spans 12 amino acids. The CDR3 coding sequence is TGTGCCATCAGTGAAGGCACCGGGGAGCTGTTTTTT. The encoded protein is CAISEGTGELFF.

In nucleotides, the CDR3 is TGCGCCAGCAGCTTGGCTTCTTTCCTAGCGGGAGGAACAAGGGAGACCCAGTACTTC. Its protein is CASSLASFLAGGTRETQYF. The rearrangement joins TRBV5-1 to TRBJ2-5; 11 bases are a match to TRBD2. Trimming removed 0 bases from V and 5 bases from J; junction bases left unmatched: 15. Germline-derived CDR1 and CDR2 are SGHRS and YFSETQ. The CDR3 is 19 amino acids.

This clonotype was seen only a few times. CDR3 residues: CASSEQGMGEQYF. Here the CDR3 DNA reads TGTGCCAGCAGTGAACAGGGTATGGGGGAGCAGTACTTC. V is TRBV6-1 and J is TRBJ2-7, with D possibly matching TRBD1 (5 bases). Germline V gene data show CDR1 as MNHNS and CDR2 as SASEGT. Trimming stripped 2 bases from V and 7 bases from J, with 12 bases between. The CDR3 sequence is 13 residues long.

This clonotype was seen at least ten times. The chain links TRBV29-1 to TRBJ2-1; D gene uncertain. With 1 base removed from V and 4 bases from J, the gap between germline ends came to 8 bases. Germline lookup yields CDR1 SQVTM and CDR2 ANQGSEA. CDR3 length: 13 residues. CDR3 nucleotides: TGCAGCGTTGAAGCCCCCACTTACAATGAGCAGTTCTTC. Amino acid sequence: CSVEAPTYNEQFF.

The rearrangement uses TRBV12-3 or TRBV12-4 and TRBJ2-7; TRBD2 matches at 7 bases. The CDR3 runs to 14 residues. With 5 bases clipped from V and 0 bases from J, the junction kept 4 bases outside the gene matches. CDR3 bases: TGTGCCAGCAGTGCCGGGACTACCTCCTACGAGCAGTACTTC. Protein sequence: CASSAGTTSYEQYF.

The chain carries TRBV20-1 and TRBJ1-2; 8 bases match TRBD1. The CDR3 runs to 12 residues. The ends lost 2 bases at V and 8 bases at J; junction bases unmatched: 4. Germline values: CDR1 DFQATT, CDR2 SNEGSKA (reference sequence). CDR3 DNA: TGCAGTGCTAGAAAGGACAGGGTCGGCTACACCTTC. Translation gives CSARKDRVGYTF.

This clonotype was observed a handful of times. The V call is TRBV9, the J call TRBJ2-7, with TRBD1 matching over 8 bases. J was trimmed by 6 bases and V by 4 bases; bases with no gene match: 3. Germline CDR1 and CDR2: SGDLS and YYNGEE. The CDR3 spans 12 residues. In nucleotides, the CDR3 is TGTGCCAGCAGCCCCAGGGGGCGCGAGCAGTACTTC. Protein product: CASSPRGREQYF. The full variable domain, its missing parts supplied by reference TRBV9 and TRBJ2-7, is DSGVTQTPKHLITATGQRVTLRCSPRSGDLSVYWYQQSLDQGLQFLIQYYNGEERAKGNILERFSAQQFPDLHSELNLSSLELGDSALYFCASSPRGREQYFGPGTRLTVT.